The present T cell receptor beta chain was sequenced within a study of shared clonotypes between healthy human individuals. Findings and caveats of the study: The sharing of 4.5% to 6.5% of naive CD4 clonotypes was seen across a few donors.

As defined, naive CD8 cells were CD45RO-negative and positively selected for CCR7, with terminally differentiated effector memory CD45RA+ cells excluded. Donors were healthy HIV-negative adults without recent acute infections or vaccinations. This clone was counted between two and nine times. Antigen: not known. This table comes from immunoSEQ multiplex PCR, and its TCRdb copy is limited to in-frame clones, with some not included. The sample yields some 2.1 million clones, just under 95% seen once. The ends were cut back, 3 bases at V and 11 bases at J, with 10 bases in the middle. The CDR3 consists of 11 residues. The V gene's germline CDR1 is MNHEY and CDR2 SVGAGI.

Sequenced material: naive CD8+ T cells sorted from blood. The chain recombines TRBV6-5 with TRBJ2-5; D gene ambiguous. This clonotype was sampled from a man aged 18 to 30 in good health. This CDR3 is CASSYGQEQYF. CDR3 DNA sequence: TGTGCCAGCAGTTATGGGCAGGAGCAGTACTTC.